Each of the 8 T cell receptor beta chains below was sequenced from the same sample in a study of early T cells in non-severe SARS-CoV-2 infection. TCRdb analysed the 5' RACE reads with MiXCR anew, one entry per CDR3 protein. The profile shows some 89,000 distinct CDR3 sequences, more than 9.5% of them singletons. Here the sequenced sample was whole blood, taken at baseline. The receptors shown here come from an adult who was a healthcare worker with PCR-confirmed SARS-CoV-2 infection or an uninfected control (not recorded which).

This clonotype was detected once. The rearrangement joins TRBV5-1 to TRBJ2-3; D uncertain. With 0 bases removed from V and 6 bases from J, the gap between germline ends came to 8 bases. Germline CDR1 reads SGHRS; CDR2 reads YFSETQ. This CDR3 has 13 amino acids. Here the CDR3 DNA reads TGCGCCAGCAGCTTGGGAGCTTACGATACGCAGTATTTT. It specifies CASSLGAYDTQYF.

There are a few counts of this clonotype. V gene TRBV6-2 or TRBV6-3 combines with J gene TRBJ2-4, with 8 bases that match TRBD1. The CDR3 loop spans 14 amino acids. In germline, CDR1 is MNHEY, CDR2 SVGEGT. Losses at the gene ends were 5 bases for V and 3 bases for J; bases not matched to a gene: 3. The CDR3 DNA reads TGTGCCAGCAGTCGGACAGGGAACAAAAACATTCAGTACTTC. This translates into CASSRTGNKNIQYF.

This clonotype was counted many times. This chain joins TRBV10-3 and TRBJ2-1; D remains unclear. V was pared by 3 bases and J by 2 bases, with 11 bases between. The CDR3 contains 15 residues. CDR1 is ENHRY and CDR2 is SYGVKD in the germline V gene. CDR3 in DNA: TGTGCCATCAGTGATTACCAGGTCCCCTACAATGAGCAGTTCTTC. This translates into CAISDYQVPYNEQFF.

The CDR3 DNA reads TGCAGCGCCCGACTAGCGGGGCCTCTAAGGGCCGGGGAGCTGTTTTTT. This encodes CSARLAGPLRAGELFF. V is TRBV29-1 and J is TRBJ2-2; 11 nucleotides match TRBD2. Per germline, CDR1 SQVTM and CDR2 ANQGSEA. CDR3 length equals 16 residues. V was clipped by 7 bases and J by 6 bases; unmatched bases: 13.

The chain employs TRBV24-1 and TRBJ2-1; 7 bases fit TRBD1. The germline gives CDR1 KGHDR, CDR2 SFDVKD. The ends lost 3 bases at V and 10 bases at J; junction bases unmatched: 8. This CDR3 is built from 14 residues. The CDR3 nucleotides read TGTGCCACCAGTGATCACCCGGACAGGCACGAGCAGTTCTTC. This encodes CATSDHPDRHEQFF.

The rearrangement links TRBV15 to TRBJ2-7, with TRBD2 matching 9 bases. Unmatched junction bases numbered 2, after V lost 2 bases and J lost 6 bases. This CDR3 spans 13 amino acids. The germline V gene encodes CDR1 LNHNV and CDR2 YYDKDF (reference sequence). The CDR3 loop reads CATSRPTSGEQYF. CDR3 DNA sequence: TGTGCCACCAGCAGACCGACTAGCGGCGAGCAGTACTTC.

The rearrangement uses TRBV20-1 and TRBJ2-6, with D maybe TRBD1 (5 bases). V was trimmed by 6 bases and J by 0 bases, leaving 18 bases between them. Germline assignment: CDR1 DFQATT and CDR2 SNEGSKA (reference sequence). The CDR3 totals 17 residues. Here the CDR3 DNA reads TGCAGTGCCCCGCTTGTGGGGCCGAGCTCTGGGGCCAACGTCCTGACTTTC. Translated, it gives CSAPLVGPSSGANVLTF.

The chain has TRBV5-4 and TRBJ1-3, with 8 bases fitting TRBD1. The CDR3 consists of 17 residues. Trimming removed 4 bases from V and 1 base from J; junction bases left unmatched: 10. Germline CDR1 is SGHNT and CDR2 is YYREEE (reference sequence). In nucleotides, the CDR3 is TGTGCCAGCAGCGCAAGGACAGGGACAGAATCTGGAAACACCATATATTTT. Translated: CASSARTGTESGNTIYF.